Each of the 7 T cell receptor beta chains below was sequenced from the same sample in a study of T cells in Graves' hyperthyroidism and ophthalmopathy. TCR beta CDR3 region amplification was performed from RNA transcripts. First-round RT-PCR with HTBI primers amplified the TCR CDR3 region. Via MiXCR, TCRdb re-called the multiplex PCR reads, giving one row per CDR3 protein. There are approximately 370,000 distinct CDR3 sequences in the sample; roughly a sixth occur only once, and more than 30% lies in the top ten. Sequencing was carried out using blood. These receptors were taken from a woman aged 30 to 39 with Graves' hyperthyroidism that later progressed to Graves' ophthalmopathy.

This clonotype occurred many times. The CDR3 nucleotides read TGCGCCAGCAGCTTGAGTTCGGCGGGGTCTGGCAGAACAGATACGCAGTATTTT. It codes for CASSLSSAGSGRTDTQYF. The gene calls are TRBV5-1 and TRBJ2-3, with D tentatively TRBD2 (6 bases). Germline CDR1 is SGHRS and CDR2 is YFSETQ. V gave up 1 base and J gave up 3 bases, with 21 bases separating them. The CDR3 has 18 residues. Together with reference TRBV5-1 and TRBJ2-3, the CDR3 gives the full variable domain: KAGVTQTPRYLIKTRGQQVTLSCSPISGHRSVSWYQQTPGQGLQFLFEYFSETQRNKGNFPGRFSGRQFSNSRSEMNVSTLELGDSALYLCASSLSSAGSGRTDTQYFGPGTRLTVL.

J is TRBJ2-5 and V is TRBV29-1; tentatively, D is TRBD1 (6 bases). Germline values: CDR1 SQVTM, CDR2 ANQGSEA. The V end lost 8 bases, the J end lost 1 base, and 20 bases lay between the germline ends. CDR3 size: 15 residues. CDR3 coding DNA: TGCAGCATTGTTTGGGGGCGAACTTCCCAAGAGACCCAGTACTTC. As protein: CSIVWGRTSQETQYF.

The rearrangement links TRBV5-6 to TRBJ1-1; D unclear. Germline values: CDR1 SGHDT, CDR2 YYEEEE. V shed 1 base and J shed 0 bases, with 10 bases lying between them. This CDR3 comprises 15 residues. The CDR3 coding sequence is TGTGCCAGCAGCTTGATTAGCCTCTTGAACACTGAAGCTTTCTTT. Its protein is CASSLISLLNTEAFF.

This clonotype was observed a few times. The chain combines TRBV6-1 with TRBJ1-5; D call uncertain. The CDR3 covers 15 residues. Trimming took off 4 bases at V and 0 bases at J, with 10 bases between the two ends. CDR1 is MNHNS and CDR2 is SASEGT in the germline V gene. As DNA, the CDR3 is TGTGCCAGCAGTGGGACCGTTAATAGCAATCAGCCCCAGCATTTT. This gives the protein CASSGTVNSNQPQHF.

This clonotype was counted only a few times. This rearrangement joins TRBV5-1 to TRBJ2-1, with a tentative D call TRBD2 (5 bases). Trimming removed 2 bases from V and 6 bases from J, with 12 bases in between. Germline CDR1 SGHRS, CDR2 YFSETQ. The CDR3 consists of 14 residues. CDR3 nucleotide sequence: TGCGCCAGCAGCTTAGGGATCGAGGGCAATGAGCAGTTCTTC. It codes for CASSLGIEGNEQFF. The full variable domain, with the rest looked up from reference TRBV5-1 and TRBJ2-1, is KAGVTQTPRYLIKTRGQQVTLSCSPISGHRSVSWYQQTPGQGLQFLFEYFSETQRNKGNFPGRFSGRQFSNSRSEMNVSTLELGDSALYLCASSLGIEGNEQFFGPGTRLTVL.

This clonotype occurred many times. V gene TRBV6-1 combines with J gene TRBJ1-1; D is unclear. V was cut by 5 bases and J by 9 bases, with 16 bases left in between. This CDR3 is 13 amino acids long. Germline V gene sequence: CDR1 MNHNS, CDR2 SASEGT. The chain's CDR3 is CASSYSSSVQAFF. In DNA, the CDR3 is TGTGCCAGCAGTTACAGCTCTTCTGTTCAAGCTTTCTTT.

In this sample, this clonotype turned up many times. This sequence joins TRBV20-1 and TRBJ1-1; D is unclear. Germline CDR1 and CDR2: DFQATT and SNEGSKA (reference sequence). The CDR3 spans 14 residues. With 5 bases removed from V and 0 bases from J, the gap between germline ends came to 13 bases. CDR3 protein: CSASSIMLNTEAFF. The CDR3 nucleotides read TGCAGTGCTTCCTCCATAATGTTGAACACTGAAGCTTTCTTT.